Listed here are 14 T cell receptor beta chains from one sample, sequenced in a study of OX40 agonist ivuxolimab in advanced cancers. Some clones are missing from TCRdb's copy, which holds only in-frame ones; the method was immunoSEQ multiplex PCR. Among tens of thousands of clones listed, 89% were seen once. Sample: CD4+ or CD8+ T cells sorted from blood, taken in a trial of the OX40 agonist ivuxolimab. The receptors shown here come from an adult with an advanced solid tumor such as melanoma, head and neck, liver or kidney cancer.

The chain combines TRBV18 with TRBJ2-5; D possibly corresponds to TRBD2 (5 bases). V shed 2 bases and J shed 4 bases, with 8 bases lying between them. Germline-derived CDR1 and CDR2 are KGHSH and LQKENI. The CDR3 sequence is 13 residues long. The CDR3 here is CASSPGGSETQYF. The CDR3 region has the DNA TGTGCCAGCTCACCAGGAGGCTCAGAGACCCAGTACTTC.

The chain employs TRBV7-6 and TRBJ2-2; 11 bases agree with TRBD2. Germline loops: CDR1 SGHVS, CDR2 FNYEAQ. The CDR3 is 16 amino acids. J lost 3 bases, V lost 1 base, and 1 base had no gene match. As DNA, the CDR3 is TGTGCCAGCAGCTTAGGACTAGCGGGACACACCGGGGAGCTGTTTTTT. This gives the protein CASSLGLAGHTGELFF.

This chain links TRBV7-9 with TRBJ1-3; D ambiguous. CDR1 SEHNR and CDR2 FQNEAQ come from the germline V gene (reference sequence). The CDR3 contains 15 residues. The ends were cut back, 5 bases at V and 2 bases at J, with 13 bases in the middle. CDR3 nucleotide sequence: TGTGCCAGCAGCCCGCCCCAGGCGACTGGAAACACCATATATTTT. Its translation: CASSPPQATGNTIYF. The full variable domain, with the rest looked up from reference TRBV7-9 and TRBJ1-3, is DTGVSQNPRHKITKRGQNVTFRCDPISEHNRLYWYRQTLGQGPEFLTYFQNEAQLEKSRLLSDRFSAERPKGSFSTLEIQRTEQGDSAMYLCASSPPQATGNTIYFGEGSWLTVV.

The V and J genes are TRBV6-1 and TRBJ2-3; possibly TRBD1 for D (5 bases). Germline V lookup: CDR1 MNHNS, CDR2 SASEGT. Deletions cut 0 bases from V and 7 bases from J, with 8 bases between. The CDR3 loop spans 13 amino acids. The CDR3 sequence is CASSEARTNTQYF. The CDR3 DNA sequence: TGTGCCAGCAGTGAAGCGAGGACAAATACGCAGTATTTT.

This rearrangement joins TRBV5-4 to TRBJ2-3; 13 positions match TRBD2. Losses at the gene ends were 4 bases for V and 7 bases for J; bases not matched to a gene: 6. The germline gives CDR1 SGHNT, CDR2 YYREEE (reference sequence). The CDR3 extends over 15 amino acids. In DNA, the CDR3 is TGTGCCAGCAGCGTGGGACTAGCGGGGACCTATACGCAGTATTTT. It specifies CASSVGLAGTYTQYF.

The chain is built from TRBV27 and TRBJ1-5; the D gene is possibly TRBD1 (6 bases). Looked up from germline, CDR1 is MNHEY and CDR2 is SMNVEV (reference sequence). This CDR3 has 17 amino acids. The ends were cut back, 8 bases at V and 4 bases at J, with 24 bases in the middle. The CDR3 loop is CASRPARTASRNQPQHF. CDR3 nucleotides: TGTGCCAGCCGCCCGGCCAGGACAGCCAGTAGGAATCAGCCCCAGCATTTT.

This clone was counted once. The chain uses TRBV11-2 and TRBJ1-2; TRBD1 aligns across 9 bases. The V gene end was trimmed by 4 bases and the J gene end by 7 bases; junction bases not matched to a gene: 10. CDR1 is SGHAT, CDR2 FQNNGV, per germline. The CDR3 runs 15 residues. The CDR3 sequence is CASSSIRDRVVGYTF. The CDR3 bases are TGTGCCAGCAGCTCCATCAGGGACAGGGTGGTTGGCTACACCTTC. Drawing the rest from reference TRBV11-2 and TRBJ1-2, the complete variable domain is EAGVAQSPRYKIIEKRQSVAFWCNPISGHATLYWYQQILGQGPKLLIQFQNNGVVDDSQLPKDRFSAERLKGVDSTLKIQPAKLEDSAVYLCASSSIRDRVVGYTFGSGTRLTVV.

V usage is TRBV11-3 and J usage is TRBJ2-2; no definite D call. The V and J ends lost 10 bases and 7 bases respectively, with 13 bases between them. There are 12 residues in the CDR3. In germline, CDR1 is SGHNT, CDR2 YENEEA. The CDR3 loop reads CANSPLHGELFF. The CDR3 DNA sequence: TGTGCCAACAGTCCTCTCCACGGGGAGCTGTTTTTT.

The rearrangement uses TRBV21-1 and TRBJ2-7. TRBV21-1 is given as a pseudogene. The CDR3 consists of 16 residues. The CDR3 DNA reads as TGTGCCAGCAGCAAAGTGGCTGGAAGGAAATCCTACGAGCAGTACGTC. It codes for CASSKVAGRKSYEQYV.

The gene calls are TRBV9 and TRBJ1-1; the D gene is possibly TRBD1 (5 bases). Germline CDR1 reads SGDLS; CDR2 reads YYNGEE. Trimming cost V 4 bases and J 3 bases, with 10 bases left between them. This CDR3 region has 13 residues. The CDR3 loop reads CASSTRGDTEAFF. DNA for the CDR3: TGTGCCAGCAGCACGAGAGGGGACACTGAAGCTTTCTTT.

The chain uses TRBV6-1 and TRBJ1-4; 7 bases fit TRBD1. Germline V gene sequence: CDR1 MNHNS, CDR2 SASEGT. V shed 8 bases and J 10 bases; nucleotides not matched to a gene: 7. There are 12 residues in the CDR3. The CDR3 coding sequence is TGTGCCAGCGACAGGGATTTTGGAAAACTGTTTTTT. Protein product: CASDRDFGKLFF.

The rearrangement uses TRBV11-2 and TRBJ2-7; D is undetermined. V shed 6 bases and J shed 4 bases, with 7 bases lying between them. From germline, CDR1 is SGHAT and CDR2 FQNNGV. This CDR3 has 11 residues. The CDR3 is CASSHPYEQYF. In DNA, the CDR3 is TGTGCCAGCAGTCATCCATACGAGCAGTACTTC.

V is TRBV5-5 and J is TRBJ2-1, with 7 bases lining up with TRBD2. The CDR3 has 17 residues. Germline V gives CDR1 SGHKS, CDR2 YYEKEE (reference sequence). Trimming took 4 bases from V and 0 from J; bases not matched to a gene: 10. CDR3 DNA sequence: TGTGCCAGCAGCCCACGAGGGACTATCGTCTCCTACAATGAGCAGTTCTTC. Translated, it gives CASSPRGTIVSYNEQFF.

The chain employs TRBV4-1 and TRBJ1-1; 8 bases fit TRBD1. Trimming at V came to 7 bases and at J to 6 bases, leaving 10 bases not matched to a gene. CDR1 and CDR2 from the germline V gene are MGHRA and YSYEKL. The CDR3 length is 14 residues. Written as DNA, the CDR3 is TGCGCCAGCACTATAGGACAGGGAACGTCTGAAGCTTTCTTT. This codes for CASTIGQGTSEAFF.